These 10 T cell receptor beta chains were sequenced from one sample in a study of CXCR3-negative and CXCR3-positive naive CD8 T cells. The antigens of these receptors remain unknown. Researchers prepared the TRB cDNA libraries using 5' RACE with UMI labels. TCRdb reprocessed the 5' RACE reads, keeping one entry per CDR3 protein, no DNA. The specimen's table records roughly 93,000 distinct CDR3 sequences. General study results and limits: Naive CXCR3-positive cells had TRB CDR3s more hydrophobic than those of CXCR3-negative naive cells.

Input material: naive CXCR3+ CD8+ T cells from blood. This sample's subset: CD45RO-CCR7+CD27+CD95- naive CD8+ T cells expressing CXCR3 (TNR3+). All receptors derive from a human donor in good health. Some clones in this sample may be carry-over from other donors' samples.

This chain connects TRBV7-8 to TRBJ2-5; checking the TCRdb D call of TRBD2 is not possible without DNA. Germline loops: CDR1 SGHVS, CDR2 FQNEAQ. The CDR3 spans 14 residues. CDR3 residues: CASRTGLGDRTQYF.

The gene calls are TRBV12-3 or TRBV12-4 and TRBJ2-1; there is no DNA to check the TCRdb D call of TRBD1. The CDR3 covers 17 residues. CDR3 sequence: CASSQAPAGSVYNEQFF.

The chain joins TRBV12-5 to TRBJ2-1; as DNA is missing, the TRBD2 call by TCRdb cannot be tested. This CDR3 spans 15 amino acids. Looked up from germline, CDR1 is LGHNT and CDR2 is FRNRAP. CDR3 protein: CASGPPTGAHNEQFF.

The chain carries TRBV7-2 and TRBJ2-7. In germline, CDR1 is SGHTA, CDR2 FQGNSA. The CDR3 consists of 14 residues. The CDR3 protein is CASSLAASSYEQYF.

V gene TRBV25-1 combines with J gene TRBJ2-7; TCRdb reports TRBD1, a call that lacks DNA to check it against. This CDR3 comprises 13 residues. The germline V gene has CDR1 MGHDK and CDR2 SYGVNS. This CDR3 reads CAAGDRGTYEQYF.

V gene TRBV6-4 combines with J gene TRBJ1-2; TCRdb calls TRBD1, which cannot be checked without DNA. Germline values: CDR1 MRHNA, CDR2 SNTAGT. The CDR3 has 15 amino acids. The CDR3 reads CASSVPGTPLDGYTF.

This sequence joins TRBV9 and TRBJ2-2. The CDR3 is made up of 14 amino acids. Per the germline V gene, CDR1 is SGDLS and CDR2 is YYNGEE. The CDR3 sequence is CASDPDGYTGELFF.

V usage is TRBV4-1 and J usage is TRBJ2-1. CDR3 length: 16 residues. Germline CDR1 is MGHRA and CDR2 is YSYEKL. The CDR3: CASSQDVFLKYNEQFF.

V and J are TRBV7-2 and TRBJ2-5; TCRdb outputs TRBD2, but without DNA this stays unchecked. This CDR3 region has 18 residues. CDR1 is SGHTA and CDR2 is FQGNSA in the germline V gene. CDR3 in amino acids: CASSLIAGASGGTKTQYF.

The CDR3 is CSVESADRGPTEAFF. The gene calls are TRBV29-1 and TRBJ1-1; the TRBD1 assignment by TCRdb is unverifiable without DNA. CDR1 is SQVTM and CDR2 is ANQGSEA in the germline V gene. The CDR3 is 15 residues long.